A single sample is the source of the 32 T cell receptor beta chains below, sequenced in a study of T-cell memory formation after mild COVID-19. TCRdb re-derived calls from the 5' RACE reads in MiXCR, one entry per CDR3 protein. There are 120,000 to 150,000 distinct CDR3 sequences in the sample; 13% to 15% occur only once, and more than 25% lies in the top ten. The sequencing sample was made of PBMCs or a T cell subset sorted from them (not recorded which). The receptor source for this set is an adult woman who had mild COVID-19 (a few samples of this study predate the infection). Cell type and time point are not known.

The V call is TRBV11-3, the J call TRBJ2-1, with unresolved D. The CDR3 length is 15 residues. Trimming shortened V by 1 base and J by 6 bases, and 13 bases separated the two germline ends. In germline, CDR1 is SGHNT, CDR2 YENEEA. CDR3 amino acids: CASSLGPQSLNEQFF. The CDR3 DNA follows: TGTGCCAGCAGCTTAGGCCCCCAATCCCTCAATGAGCAGTTCTTC.

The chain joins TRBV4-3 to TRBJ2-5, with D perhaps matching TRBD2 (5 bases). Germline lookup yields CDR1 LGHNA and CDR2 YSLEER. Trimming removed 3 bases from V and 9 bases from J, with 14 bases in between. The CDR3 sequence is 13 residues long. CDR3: CASSQDAREPQYF. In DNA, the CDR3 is TGCGCCAGCAGCCAGGATGCGAGGGAGCCCCAGTACTTC.

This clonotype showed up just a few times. For the CDR3, the DNA is TGCGCCAGCAGCACTAGACAGGGAGGGAACGAGCAGTACTTC. Translation gives CASSTRQGGNEQYF. The V gene is TRBV5-1, the J gene TRBJ2-7, with D perhaps given as TRBD1 or TRBD2 (7 bases each). CDR1 and CDR2 from the germline V gene are SGHRS and YFSETQ. This CDR3 has 14 residues. Trimming removed 4 bases at V and 5 bases at J, with 16 bases between.

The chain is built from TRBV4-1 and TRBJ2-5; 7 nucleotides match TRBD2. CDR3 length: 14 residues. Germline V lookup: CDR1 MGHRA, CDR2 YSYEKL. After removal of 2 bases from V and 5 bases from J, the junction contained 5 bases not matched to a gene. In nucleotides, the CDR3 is TGCGCCAGCAGCCAACTGACTAGCTGGGAGACCCAGTACTTC. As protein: CASSQLTSWETQYF.

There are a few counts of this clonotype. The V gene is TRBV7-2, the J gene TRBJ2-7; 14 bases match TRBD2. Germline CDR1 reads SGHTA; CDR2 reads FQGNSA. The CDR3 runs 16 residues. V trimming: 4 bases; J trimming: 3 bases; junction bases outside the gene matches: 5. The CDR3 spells CASSSGLAGGSYEQYF. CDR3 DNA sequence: TGTGCCAGCAGCTCCGGACTAGCGGGAGGTAGCTACGAGCAGTACTTC.

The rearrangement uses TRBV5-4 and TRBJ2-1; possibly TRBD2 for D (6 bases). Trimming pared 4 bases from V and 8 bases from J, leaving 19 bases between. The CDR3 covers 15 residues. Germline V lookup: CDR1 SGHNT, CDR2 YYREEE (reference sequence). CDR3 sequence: CASSLRLVLADEQFF. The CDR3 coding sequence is TGTGCCAGCAGCCTTCGACTAGTTTTGGCGGATGAGCAGTTCTTC.

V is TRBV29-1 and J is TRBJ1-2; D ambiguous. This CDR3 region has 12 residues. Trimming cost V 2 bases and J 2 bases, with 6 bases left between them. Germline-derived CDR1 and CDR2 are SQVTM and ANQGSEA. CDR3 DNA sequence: TGCAGCGTTGAACAAGAGAACTATGGCTACACCTTC. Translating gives CSVEQENYGYTF.

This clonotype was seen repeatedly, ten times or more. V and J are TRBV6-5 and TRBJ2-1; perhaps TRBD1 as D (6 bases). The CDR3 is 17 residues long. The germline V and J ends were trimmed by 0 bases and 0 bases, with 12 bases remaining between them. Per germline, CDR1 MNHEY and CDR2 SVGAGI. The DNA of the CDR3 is TGTGCCAGCAGTTACTCCAAGGGGGTAAGCTCCTACAATGAGCAGTTCTTC. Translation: CASSYSKGVSSYNEQFF.

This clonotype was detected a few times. This chain's CDR3 is CSAIRPTRLLGGYTF. DNA for the CDR3: TGCAGTGCTATAAGACCAACCAGGCTCCTGGGGGGCTACACCTTC. V gene TRBV20-1 combines with J gene TRBJ1-2; D is undetermined. Per germline, CDR1 DFQATT and CDR2 SNEGSKA (reference sequence). V was clipped by 4 bases and J by 8 bases, with 23 bases between them. The CDR3 sequence is 15 residues long.

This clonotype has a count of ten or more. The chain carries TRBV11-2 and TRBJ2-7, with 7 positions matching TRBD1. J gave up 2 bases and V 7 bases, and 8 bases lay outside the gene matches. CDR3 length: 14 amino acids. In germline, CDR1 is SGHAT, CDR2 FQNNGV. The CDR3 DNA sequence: TGTGCCAGCACCGACTGGGACAGAACCTACGAGCAGTACTTC. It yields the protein CASTDWDRTYEQYF.

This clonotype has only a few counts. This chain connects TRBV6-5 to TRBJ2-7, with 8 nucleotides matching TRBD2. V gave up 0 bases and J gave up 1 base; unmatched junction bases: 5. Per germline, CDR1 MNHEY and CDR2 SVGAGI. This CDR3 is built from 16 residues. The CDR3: CASSYSPGGGSYEQYF. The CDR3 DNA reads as TGTGCCAGCAGTTACTCCCCCGGGGGGGGTTCCTACGAGCAGTACTTC.

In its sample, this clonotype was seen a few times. This chain's CDR3 is CASSLVADQPQITQYF. Written as DNA, the CDR3 is TGTGCCAGCAGCTTGGTGGCCGACCAACCACAGATTACGCAGTATTTT. The rearrangement uses TRBV5-6 and TRBJ2-3, with D unresolved. The CDR3 has 16 amino acids. Germline lookup yields CDR1 SGHDT and CDR2 YYEEEE. V gave up 0 bases and J gave up 8 bases, with 19 bases separating them.

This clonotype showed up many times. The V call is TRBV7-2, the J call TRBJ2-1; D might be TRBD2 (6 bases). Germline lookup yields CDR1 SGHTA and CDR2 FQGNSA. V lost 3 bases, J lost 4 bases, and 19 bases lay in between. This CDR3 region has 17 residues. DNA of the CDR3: TGTGCCAGCAGCTTTTTTGCTGTAGTGGGGGGATACAATGAGCAGTTCTTC. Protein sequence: CASSFFAVVGGYNEQFF.

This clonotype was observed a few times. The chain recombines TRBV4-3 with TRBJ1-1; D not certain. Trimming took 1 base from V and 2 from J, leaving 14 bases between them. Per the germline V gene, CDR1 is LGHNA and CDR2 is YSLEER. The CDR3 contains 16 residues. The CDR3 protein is CASSQGLLGGNTEAFF. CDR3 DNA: TGCGCCAGCAGCCAAGGTTTATTGGGCGGAAACACTGAAGCTTTCTTT.

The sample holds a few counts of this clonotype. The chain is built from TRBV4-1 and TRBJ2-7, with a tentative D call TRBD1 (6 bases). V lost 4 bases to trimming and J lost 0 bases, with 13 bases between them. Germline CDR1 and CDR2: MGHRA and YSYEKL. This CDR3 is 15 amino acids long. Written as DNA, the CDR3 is TGCGCCAGCAGCCCCCGGGACACAAGCTCCTACGAGCAGTACTTC. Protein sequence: CASSPRDTSSYEQYF.

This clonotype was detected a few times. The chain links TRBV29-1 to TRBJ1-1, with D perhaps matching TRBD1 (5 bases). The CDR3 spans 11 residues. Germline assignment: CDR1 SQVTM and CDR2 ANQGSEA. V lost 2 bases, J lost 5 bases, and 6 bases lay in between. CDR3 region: CSVESGTEAFF. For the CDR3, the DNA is TGCAGCGTTGAATCAGGGACTGAAGCTTTCTTT.

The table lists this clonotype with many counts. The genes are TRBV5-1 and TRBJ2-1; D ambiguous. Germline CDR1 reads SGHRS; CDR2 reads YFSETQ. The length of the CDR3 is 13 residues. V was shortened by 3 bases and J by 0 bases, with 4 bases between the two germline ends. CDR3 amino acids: CASSSSSYNEQFF. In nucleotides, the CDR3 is TGCGCCAGCAGCTCTAGCTCCTACAATGAGCAGTTCTTC. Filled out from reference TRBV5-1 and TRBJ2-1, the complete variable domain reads KAGVTQTPRYLIKTRGQQVTLSCSPISGHRSVSWYQQTPGQGLQFLFEYFSETQRNKGNFPGRFSGRQFSNSRSEMNVSTLELGDSALYLCASSSSSYNEQFFGPGTRLTVL.

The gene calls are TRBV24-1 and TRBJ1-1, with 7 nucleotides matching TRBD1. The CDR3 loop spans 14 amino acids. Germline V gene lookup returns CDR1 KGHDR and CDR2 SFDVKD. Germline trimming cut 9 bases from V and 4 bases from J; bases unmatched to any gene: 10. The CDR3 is CATDKTGDVTEAFF. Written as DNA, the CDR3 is TGTGCCACCGATAAAACAGGGGACGTCACTGAAGCTTTCTTT.

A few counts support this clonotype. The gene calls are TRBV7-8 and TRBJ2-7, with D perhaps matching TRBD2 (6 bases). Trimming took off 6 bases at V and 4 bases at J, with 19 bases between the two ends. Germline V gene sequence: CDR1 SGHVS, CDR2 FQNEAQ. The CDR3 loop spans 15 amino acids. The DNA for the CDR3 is TGTGCCAGCAGTAACCTCGGAGGGGTAGAATACGAGCAGTACTTC. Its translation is CASSNLGGVEYEQYF.

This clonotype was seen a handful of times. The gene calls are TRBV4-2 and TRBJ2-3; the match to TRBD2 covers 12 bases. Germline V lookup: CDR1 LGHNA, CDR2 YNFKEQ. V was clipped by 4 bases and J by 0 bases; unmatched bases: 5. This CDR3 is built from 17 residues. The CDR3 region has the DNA TGTGCCAGCAGCCTTCGGACTAGCGGGACTAGCACAGATACGCAGTATTTT. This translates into CASSLRTSGTSTDTQYF.

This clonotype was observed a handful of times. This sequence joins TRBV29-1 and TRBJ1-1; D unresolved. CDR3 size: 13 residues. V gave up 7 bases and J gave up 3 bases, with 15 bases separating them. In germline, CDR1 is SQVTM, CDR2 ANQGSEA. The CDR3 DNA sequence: TGCAGCGGTTGGAGGGTCGGGGACACTGAAGCTTTCTTT. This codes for CSGWRVGDTEAFF.

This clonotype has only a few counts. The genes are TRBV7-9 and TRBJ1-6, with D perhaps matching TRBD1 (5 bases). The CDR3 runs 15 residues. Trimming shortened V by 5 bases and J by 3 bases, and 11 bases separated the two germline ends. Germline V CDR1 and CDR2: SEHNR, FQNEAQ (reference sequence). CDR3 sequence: CASSPPGGYNSPLHF. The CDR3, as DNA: TGTGCCAGCAGCCCCCCGGGGGGCTATAATTCACCCCTCCACTTT.

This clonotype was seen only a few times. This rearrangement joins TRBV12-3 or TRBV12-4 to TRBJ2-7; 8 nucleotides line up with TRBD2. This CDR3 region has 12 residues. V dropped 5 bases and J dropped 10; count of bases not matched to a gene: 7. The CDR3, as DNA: TGTGCCAGCAGTCTTCCGGGAGGGTTTCAGTACTTC. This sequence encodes CASSLPGGFQYF.

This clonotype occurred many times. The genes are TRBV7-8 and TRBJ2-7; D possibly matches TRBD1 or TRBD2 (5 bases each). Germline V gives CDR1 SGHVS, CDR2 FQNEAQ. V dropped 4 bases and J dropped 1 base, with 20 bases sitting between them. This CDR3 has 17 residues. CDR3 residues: CASSSPEGSGHSYEQYF. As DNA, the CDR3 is TGTGCCAGCAGCTCCCCCGAGGGGTCAGGTCATTCCTACGAGCAGTACTTC.

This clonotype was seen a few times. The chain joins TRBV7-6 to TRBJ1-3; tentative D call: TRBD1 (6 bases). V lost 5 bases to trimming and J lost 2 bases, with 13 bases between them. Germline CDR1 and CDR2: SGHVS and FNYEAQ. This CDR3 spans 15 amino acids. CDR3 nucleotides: TGTGCCAGCAGCCCTAACAGGGCAACTGGAAACACCATATATTTT. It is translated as CASSPNRATGNTIYF.

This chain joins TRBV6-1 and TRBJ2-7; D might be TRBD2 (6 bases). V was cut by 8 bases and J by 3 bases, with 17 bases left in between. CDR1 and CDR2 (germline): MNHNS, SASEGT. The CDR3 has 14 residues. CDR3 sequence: CASGMGQGLYEQYF. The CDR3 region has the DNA TGTGCCAGCGGGATGGGGCAGGGACTCTACGAGCAGTACTTC.

Written as DNA, the CDR3 is TGTGCCAGCAGCCACCGGGACAGGGGGCCCTACGAGCAGTACTTC. Its protein product is CASSHRDRGPYEQYF. The chain carries TRBV3-1 and TRBJ2-7, with 12 nucleotides matching TRBD1. Germline lookup yields CDR1 LGHDT and CDR2 YNNKEL (reference sequence). This CDR3 contains 15 residues. The trim removed 3 bases at V and 2 bases at J, leaving 2 bases unmatched.

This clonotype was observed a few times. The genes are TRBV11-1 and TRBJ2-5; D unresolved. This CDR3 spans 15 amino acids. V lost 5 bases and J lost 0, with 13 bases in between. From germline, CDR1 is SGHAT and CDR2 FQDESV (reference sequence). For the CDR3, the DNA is TGTGCCAGCAGCCCCGAGGACGGGCACCAAGAGACCCAGTACTTC. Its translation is CASSPEDGHQETQYF.

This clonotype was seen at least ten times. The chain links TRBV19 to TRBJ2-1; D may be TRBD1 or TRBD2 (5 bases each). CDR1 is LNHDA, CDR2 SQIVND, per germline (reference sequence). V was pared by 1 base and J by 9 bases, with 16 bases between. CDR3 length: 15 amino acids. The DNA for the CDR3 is TGTGCCAGTAGTATAGGCGAAATTACGAGGGGTGAGCAGTTCTTC. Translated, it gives CASSIGEITRGEQFF.

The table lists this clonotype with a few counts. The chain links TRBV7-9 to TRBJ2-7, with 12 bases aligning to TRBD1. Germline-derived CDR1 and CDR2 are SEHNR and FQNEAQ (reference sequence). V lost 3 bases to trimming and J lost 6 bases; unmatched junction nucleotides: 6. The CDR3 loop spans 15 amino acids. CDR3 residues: CASSLGDRGLGEQYF. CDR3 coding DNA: TGTGCCAGCAGCTTGGGGGACAGGGGGCTTGGCGAGCAGTACTTC.

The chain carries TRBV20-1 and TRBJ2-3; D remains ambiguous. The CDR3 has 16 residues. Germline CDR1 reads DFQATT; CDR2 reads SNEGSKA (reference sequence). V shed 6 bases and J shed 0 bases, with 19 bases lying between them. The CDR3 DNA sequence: TGCAGTGCCGGATCGGGCGGCCTTACTAGCACAGATACGCAGTATTTT. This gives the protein CSAGSGGLTSTDTQYF.

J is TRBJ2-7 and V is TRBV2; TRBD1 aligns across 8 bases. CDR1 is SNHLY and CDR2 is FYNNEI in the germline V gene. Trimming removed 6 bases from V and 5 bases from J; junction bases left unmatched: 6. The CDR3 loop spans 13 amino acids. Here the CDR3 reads CASRDRGVNEQYF. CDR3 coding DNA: TGTGCCAGCAGAGACAGGGGCGTGAACGAGCAGTACTTC.